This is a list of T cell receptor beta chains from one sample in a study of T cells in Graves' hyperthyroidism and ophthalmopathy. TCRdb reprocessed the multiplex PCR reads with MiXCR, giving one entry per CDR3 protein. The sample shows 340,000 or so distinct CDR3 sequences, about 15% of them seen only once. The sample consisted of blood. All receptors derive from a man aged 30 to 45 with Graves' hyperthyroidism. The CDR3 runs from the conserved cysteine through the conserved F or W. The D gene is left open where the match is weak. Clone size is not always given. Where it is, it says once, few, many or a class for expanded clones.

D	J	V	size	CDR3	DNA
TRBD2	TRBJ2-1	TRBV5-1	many	CASSLGTSGRSEQFF	TGCGCCAGCAGCCTAGGGACTAGCGGGAGGAGTGAGCAGTTCTTC
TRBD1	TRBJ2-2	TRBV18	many	CASSPLNRGRTGELFF	TGTGCCAGCTCACCACTTAACAGGGGGCGTACCGGGGAGCTGTTTTTT
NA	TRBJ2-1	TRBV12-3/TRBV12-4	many	CASSSASEQFF	TGTGCCAGCAGCTCCGCCAGTGAGCAGTTCTTC
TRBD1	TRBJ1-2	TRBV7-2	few	CASSPDRGRGYTF	TGTGCCAGCAGCCCCGACAGGGGGCGAGGCTACACCTTC
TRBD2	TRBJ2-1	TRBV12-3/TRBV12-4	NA	CASSSGSFGGNEQFF	TGTGCCAGCAGTTCGGGAAGTTTCGGGGGGAATGAGCAGTTCTTC
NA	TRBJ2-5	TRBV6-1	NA	CASRAPLASVRQETQYF	TGTGCCAGCAGGGCCCCGTTGGCTAGCGTCCGTCAAGAGACCCAGTACTTC
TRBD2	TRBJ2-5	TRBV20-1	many	CSARGLAGGVGETQYF	TGCAGTGCTAGAGGGCTAGCGGGAGGGGTGGGAGAGACCCAGTACTTC
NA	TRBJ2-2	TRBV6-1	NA	CASSVSPRAVDTGELFF	TGTGCCAGCAGTGTTTCCCCCAGGGCCGTGGACACCGGGGAGCTGTTTTTT
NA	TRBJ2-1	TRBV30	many	CAWSYRFSLSYNEQFF	TGTGCCTGGAGTTACAGGTTTTCCCTCTCCTACAATGAGCAGTTCTTC
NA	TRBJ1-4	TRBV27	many	CASRGGANEKLFF	TGTGCCAGCCGGGGGGGGGCGAATGAAAAACTGTTTTTT
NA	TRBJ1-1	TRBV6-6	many	CASSYSRAGNRAEAFF	TGTGCCAGCAGTTACTCGAGGGCAGGCAACCGCGCTGAAGCTTTCTTT
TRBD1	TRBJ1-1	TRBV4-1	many	CASSQRGVRGPPGNTEAFF	TGCGCCAGCAGCCAAAGAGGGGTCAGGGGGCCCCCAGGAAACACTGAAGCTTTCTTT
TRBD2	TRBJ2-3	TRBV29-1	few	CSVVGLAGEHGDTQYF	TGCAGCGTTGTGGGACTAGCGGGAGAGCATGGAGATACGCAGTATTTT
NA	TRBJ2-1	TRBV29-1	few	CSVGQMEQFF	TGCAGCGTCGGTCAAATGGAGCAGTTCTTC
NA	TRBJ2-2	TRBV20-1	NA	CSALPRDTNTGELFF	TGCAGTGCTTTACCCCGGGACACAAACACCGGGGAGCTGTTTTTT
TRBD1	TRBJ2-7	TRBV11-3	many	CASSSRTGGEQYF	TGTGCCAGCAGCTCGCGGACAGGGGGGGAGCAGTACTTC
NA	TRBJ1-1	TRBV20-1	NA	CSPRRAGTEAFF	TGCAGCCCCCGGAGGGCGGGCACTGAAGCTTTCTTT
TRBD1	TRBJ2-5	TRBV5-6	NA	CASSLGQGRLGEYF	TGTGCCAGCAGCTTAGGACAGGGGAGGCTAGGGGAGTACTTC
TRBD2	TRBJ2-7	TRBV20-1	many	CSARAEGGRTYEQYF	TGCAGTGCTAGGGCGGAGGGAGGGCGTACCTACGAGCAGTACTTC
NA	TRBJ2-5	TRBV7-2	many	CASSFRQQETQYF	TGTGCCAGCAGTTTCCGACAGCAAGAGACCCAGTACTTC
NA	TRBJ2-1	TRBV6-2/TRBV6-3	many	CASLNSGADKQFF	TGTGCCAGCCTCAACTCGGGGGCCGATAAGCAGTTCTTC
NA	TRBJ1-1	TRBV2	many	CASSSGVNTEAFF	TGTGCCAGCAGTTCAGGGGTGAACACTGAAGCTTTCTTT
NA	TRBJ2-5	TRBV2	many	CKSTSGDDPWFETQYF	TGTAAATCGACTTCCGGGGATGATCCATGGTTTGAGACCCAGTACTTC
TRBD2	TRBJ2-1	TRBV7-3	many	CASSLEGTSVNNEQFF	TGTGCCAGCAGCTTAGAAGGGACTAGCGTAAACAATGAGCAGTTCTTC
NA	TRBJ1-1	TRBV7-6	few	CASSKDGANTEAFF	TGTGCCAGCAGCAAAGACGGGGCAAACACTGAAGCTTTCTTT
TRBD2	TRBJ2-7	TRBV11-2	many	CATRWAGAGGEQYF	TGTGCCACTCGATGGGCTGGCGCCGGGGGGGAGCAGTACTTC
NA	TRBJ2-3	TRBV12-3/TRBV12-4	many	CASSLKAVGTDTQYF	TGTGCCAGCAGTTTGAAGGCCGTGGGCACAGATACGCAGTATTTT
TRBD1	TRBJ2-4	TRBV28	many	CASEGAGVAKNIQYF	TGTGCCAGCGAGGGGGCAGGCGTAGCCAAAAACATTCAGTACTTC
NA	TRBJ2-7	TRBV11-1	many	CASSQNGAQGYEQYF	TGTGCCAGCAGCCAAAACGGGGCCCAAGGCTACGAGCAGTACTTC
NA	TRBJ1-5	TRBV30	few	CAWSHGGNSNQPQHF	TGTGCCTGGAGCCACGGAGGAAATAGCAATCAGCCCCAGCATTTT
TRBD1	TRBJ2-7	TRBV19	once	CASKHADREAYEQYF	TGTGCCAGTAAACACGCGGACAGGGAGGCCTACGAGCAGTACTTC
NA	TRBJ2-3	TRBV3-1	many	CASSELASDTQYF	TGTGCCAGCAGCGAACTAGCCTCAGATACGCAGTATTTT
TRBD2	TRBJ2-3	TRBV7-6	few	CASSLITGGQDTQYF	TGTGCCAGCAGCTTAATTACGGGAGGACAAGATACGCAGTATTTT
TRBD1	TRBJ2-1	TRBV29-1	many	CSVCDRGPFSEQFF	TGCAGCGTTTGCGACAGGGGGCCCTTCAGCGAGCAGTTCTTC
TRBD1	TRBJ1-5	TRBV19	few	CASTQGADRNQPQHF	TGTGCCAGTACCCAGGGGGCGGATCGGAATCAGCCCCAGCATTTT
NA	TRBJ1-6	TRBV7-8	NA	CASSFDQINSPLHF	TGTGCCAGCAGCTTTGACCAGATTAATTCACCCCTCCACTTT
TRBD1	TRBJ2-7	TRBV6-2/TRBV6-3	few	CASSYSTRDRAGYEQYF	TGTGCCAGCAGTTACAGTACCCGGGACAGGGCTGGTTACGAGCAGTACTTC
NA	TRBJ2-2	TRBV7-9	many	CASQLQRTNTGELFF	TGTGCCAGCCAACTCCAGCGGACGAACACCGGGGAGCTGTTTTTT
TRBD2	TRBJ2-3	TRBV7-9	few	CASPPTSGSTDTQYF	TGTGCCAGCCCACCTACTAGCGGAAGCACAGATACGCAGTATTTT
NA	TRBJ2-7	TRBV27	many	CASSYSGSPQLYEQYF	TGTGCCAGCAGTTACAGCGGGTCCCCACAACTCTACGAGCAGTACTTC
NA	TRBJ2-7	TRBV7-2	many	CASSLYRAYEQYF	TGTGCCAGCAGCTTGTACAGAGCTTACGAGCAGTACTTC
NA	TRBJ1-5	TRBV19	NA	CASTTLSNQPQHF	TGTGCCAGTACCACCCTCAGCAATCAGCCCCAGCATTTT
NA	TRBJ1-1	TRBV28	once	CASAYRLNTEAFF	TGTGCCAGCGCATACAGGTTGAACACTGAAGCTTTCTTT
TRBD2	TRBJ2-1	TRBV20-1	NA	CGARDRGTSGSSYNEQFF	TGCGGTGCTAGAGACAGGGGGACTAGCGGGAGTTCCTACAATGAGCAGTTCTTC
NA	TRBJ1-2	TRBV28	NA	CASSLRMGYGYTF	TGTGCCAGCAGTTTGAGGATGGGCTATGGCTACACCTTC
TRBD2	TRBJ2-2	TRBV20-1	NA	CSAGVAGGRTGELFF	TGCAGTGCTGGAGTAGCGGGAGGTAGAACCGGGGAGCTGTTTTTT
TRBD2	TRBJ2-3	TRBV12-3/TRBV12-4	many	CASSFRLAGADTQYF	TGTGCCAGCAGTTTTAGGCTAGCGGGGGCAGATACGCAGTATTTT
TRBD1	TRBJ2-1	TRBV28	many	CASSTQTSRGLNEQFF	TGTGCCAGCAGCACACAAACTAGCAGGGGGCTCAATGAGCAGTTCTTC
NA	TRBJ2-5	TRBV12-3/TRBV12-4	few	CASSLSLRGRGGRTQYF	TGTGCCAGCAGTTTATCCCTCAGGGGGCGCGGGGGGCGGACCCAGTACTTC
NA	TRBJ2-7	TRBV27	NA	CASSSYRNYEQYF	TGTGCCAGCAGTTCCTACCGCAATTACGAGCAGTACTTC
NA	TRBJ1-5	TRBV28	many	CASWRGRSNQPQHF	TGTGCCAGCTGGAGGGGGAGGAGCAATCAGCCCCAGCATTTT
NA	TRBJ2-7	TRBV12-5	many	CASGLWQGSEQYF	TGTGCTAGTGGTTTGTGGCAGGGCAGCGAGCAGTACTTC
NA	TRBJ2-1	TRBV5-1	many	CASSSYRAVNEQFF	TGCGCCAGCAGCTCTTACAGGGCAGTCAATGAGCAGTTCTTC
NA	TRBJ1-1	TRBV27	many	CASSPYRDNRVQAFF	TGTGCCAGCAGTCCGTATAGGGACAATAGGGTTCAAGCTTTCTTT
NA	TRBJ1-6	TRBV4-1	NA	CASSQRTADHSCNSPLHF	TGCGCCAGCAGCCAACGGACAGCCGATCACTCCTGTAATTCACCCCTCCACTTT
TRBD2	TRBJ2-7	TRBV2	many	CASRETAGGSYEQYF	TGTGCCAGCCGGGAGACGGCGGGAGGTTCCTACGAGCAGTACTTC
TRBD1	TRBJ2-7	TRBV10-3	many	CAISESRTGDEQYF	TGTGCCATCAGTGAGTCCCGGACAGGGGACGAGCAGTACTTC
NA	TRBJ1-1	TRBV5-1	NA	CASSSGAFGNTEAFF	TGCGCCAGCAGCTCAGGGGCGTTTGGGAACACTGAAGCTTTCTTT
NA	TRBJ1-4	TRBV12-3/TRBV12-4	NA	CASSLVNEKLFF	TGTGCCAGCAGTTTGGTTAATGAAAAACTGTTTTTT
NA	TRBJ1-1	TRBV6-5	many	CASSYTGYSFGTEAFF	TGTGCCAGCAGTTACACTGGGTATTCGTTTGGCACTGAAGCTTTCTTT